This T cell receptor (beta chain) is drawn from a study of shared clonotypes between healthy human individuals. Study-wide results and caveats: The study's rarefaction showed incomplete sorted-subset sequencing despite large depth.

Sequencing was performed with immunoSEQ multiplex PCR; in TCRdb, only in-frame clones are kept and a portion is missing. The profile covers fewer than 1.6 million clones, with 98% appearing a single time and about 0.34% taken by the ten largest. With respect to this clone: Its antigen is not known.

The CDR3 totals 14 residues. CDR1 and CDR2 from the germline V gene are ENHRY and SYGVKD. With 4 bases clipped from V and 6 bases from J, the junction kept 9 bases outside the gene matches. The rearrangement links TRBV10-3 to TRBJ2-7, with 7 bases matching TRBD1. The sample comprised naive CD4+ T cells sorted from blood. Subset defined: CD45RA+ positively selected. This TCR was recovered from a man younger than 40 in good health. CDR3 coding DNA: TGTGCCATCAGTGGTTTGACAGGGTCGGTCGAGCAGTACTTC. This sequence encodes CAISGLTGSVEQYF.